The clone carrying this TCR beta chain was observed a few times. Antigen: not known. The record originates from a study of spatial heterogeneity in lung cancer. Study at large: Unique TCR and UMI combinations averaged more than ten appearances each in raw reads. Study-level findings and limits: Blood contained ubiquitous expanded tumor TCRs more at resection than at follow-up.

Germline CDR1 and CDR2: SGHDN and FVKESK. V dropped 4 bases and J dropped 8; count of bases not matched to a gene: 8. This CDR3 spans 14 amino acids. The time point here: sample taken at primary tumor resection. Tumor, nontumor lung or frozen PBMC supplied whole RNA that was sequenced unsorted. Single TCR cDNA molecules each had their own unique molecular identifier. TCRdb redid the calling of the 5' RACE reads with MiXCR, one entry per CDR3 protein. The sample has roughly 4,100 distinct CDR3 sequences; about 16% are singletons. Sequenced material: PBMCs, taken at surgery. This chain joins TRBV14 and TRBJ2-4; 7 bases align to TRBD2. The clonotype originates from a male donor with early-stage non-small cell lung cancer. The DNA for the CDR3 is TGTGCCAGCAGCCTGGGGGGGAGTTCGGACATTCAGTACTTC. This gives the protein CASSLGGSSDIQYF.